This T cell receptor beta chain stems from a study of blood T cell repertoires in COVID-19. The wider study: Samples of COVID-19 (acute and convalescent) were obtained from the United States, Italy and Spain.

The V end was cut by 2 bases, the J end by 1 base, with 6 bases between. CDR3 length: 14 amino acids. Germline V gene sequence: CDR1 MNHEY, CDR2 SVGAGI. As for this clone: The sample carries other DNA sequences with the same CDR3.

The study recruited exposed participants who had met a COVID-19 case within 2 weeks before entry. Assay: immunoSEQ multiplex PCR; the TCRdb copy retains only in-frame clones and omits some. The table includes approximately 310,000 clones, roughly 85% detected once. The receptor's source is a woman younger than 45 who had been exposed to COVID-19. This chain joins TRBV6-5 and TRBJ1-3, with D possibly TRBD1 on 5 matching bases. Specimen: PBMCs or T cells enriched from blood (not recorded which). CDR3 nucleotides: TGTGCCAGCAGTTACAGGGGATCTGGAAACACCATATATTTT. This codes for CASSYRGSGNTIYF.